The clone carrying this T cell receptor beta chain was seen a few times. Antigen specificity is unknown. The data were obtained in a study of T-cell memory formation after mild COVID-19. Regarding the study as a whole: Confirmation was lacking for SARS-CoV-2 specificity of second-wave clones that peaked on day 37.

TCRdb ran MiXCR on the 5' RACE reads and lists one entry per CDR3 protein. The sample includes under 450,000 distinct CDR3 sequences, less than 25% seen only once; the top ten take 13%. The TCR comes from an adult woman who had mild COVID-19 (a few samples of this study predate the infection). Cell type and time point are not known. Source material: PBMCs or a T cell subset sorted from them (not recorded which).

The CDR3 loop is CASSLRLALPTGELFF. CDR3 coding DNA: TGTGCCAGCAGCTTGCGGCTAGCGCTACCGACCGGGGAGCTGTTTTTT. The chain carries TRBV5-5 and TRBJ2-2; D perhaps matches TRBD2 (6 bases). Germline assignment: CDR1 SGHKS and CDR2 YYEKEE (reference sequence). The CDR3 sequence is 16 residues long. The ends were cut back, 1 base at V and 5 bases at J, with 15 bases in the middle.